The 8 T cell receptor beta chains below come from one sample, sequenced in a study of control samples from healthy donors and cancer patients. Clones were read by immunoSEQ multiplex PCR, and TCRdb kept only the in-frame ones, dropping some. This sample has around 170,000 clones, with just over 90% found just once. Sequencing used blood. These receptors were collected from a man aged 25-45 years in good health.

This chain joins TRBV6-6 and TRBJ1-2; TRBD1 agrees at 9 bases. J was trimmed by 7 bases and V by 4 bases; bases with no gene match: 13. The CDR3 runs 16 residues. Per germline, CDR1 MNHNY and CDR2 SVGAGI (reference sequence). CDR3 coding DNA: TGTGCCAGCAGTTCAACAATGACAGGGGGATCTACTGGCTACACCTTC. It is translated as CASSSTMTGGSTGYTF.

This chain links TRBV5-5 with TRBJ1-3; no firm D call. The CDR3 runs to 14 residues. Germline V gene data show CDR1 as SGHKS and CDR2 as YYEKEE (reference sequence). CDR3 in amino acids: CAFARDISGNTIYF. CDR3 bases: TGTGCGTTCGCTAGGGATATATCTGGAAACACCATATATTTT. Full variable domain (outside the CDR3, taken from reference TRBV5-5 and TRBJ1-3): DAGVTQSPTHLIKTRGQQVTLRCSPISGHKSVSWYQQVLGQGPQFIFQYYEKEERGRGNFPDRFSARQFPNYSSELNVNALLLGDSALYLCAFARDISGNTIYFGEGSWLTVV.

The V call is TRBV20-1, the J call TRBJ1-2; 8 positions match TRBD1. There are 13 residues in the CDR3. V trimming: 3 bases; J trimming: 5 bases; junction bases outside the gene matches: 5. Germline V gene sequence: CDR1 DFQATT, CDR2 SNEGSKA (reference sequence). The CDR3 here is CSASGQGGYGYTF. CDR3 nucleotides: TGCAGTGCTAGTGGACAGGGAGGTTATGGCTACACCTTC.

This clone was found once. V and J are TRBV6-5 and TRBJ2-7; 8 bases align to TRBD1. The junction had 3 bases not matched to a gene; V was cut back by 5 bases and J by 3 bases. The CDR3 covers 13 residues. Germline lookup yields CDR1 MNHEY and CDR2 SVGAGI. CDR3 residues: CASSIGQGYEQYF. The DNA of the CDR3 is TGTGCCAGCAGTATCGGACAGGGCTACGAGCAGTACTTC.

The V gene is TRBV30, the J gene TRBJ2-7; D remains ambiguous. The CDR3 has 12 amino acids. Germline V lookup: CDR1 GTSNPN, CDR2 SVGIG (reference sequence). V gave up 0 bases and J gave up 5 bases, with 8 bases separating them. The CDR3 here is CAWSVIADEQYF. CDR3 nucleotides: TGTGCCTGGAGTGTAATAGCCGACGAGCAGTACTTC.

The chain couples TRBV6-5 to TRBJ1-5, with D possibly matching TRBD1 (5 bases). Germline-derived CDR1 and CDR2 are MNHEY and SVGAGI. This CDR3 region has 15 residues. V lost 7 bases, J lost 4 bases, and 17 bases lay in between. The CDR3 is CASTVGTLGNQPQHF. The CDR3 region has the DNA TGTGCCAGCACCGTTGGGACTTTGGGAAATCAGCCCCAGCATTTT.

On this clone itself: Other DNA sequences in this specimen translate into the identical CDR3. The rearrangement joins TRBV18 to TRBJ1-5, with D possibly TRBD1 on 5 matching bases. Between the trimmed V and J ends, which lost 2 bases and 5 bases, there was a span of 7 bases. This CDR3 is built from 13 residues. Germline CDR1 KGHSH, CDR2 LQKENI. The CDR3 sequence is CASSPVGDQPQHF. CDR3 bases: TGTGCCAGCTCACCAGTAGGGGATCAGCCCCAGCATTTT.

The gene calls are TRBV19 and TRBJ2-5; 11 bases match TRBD2. J was trimmed by 4 bases and V by 6 bases; bases with no gene match: 7. Germline assignment: CDR1 LNHDA and CDR2 SQIVND (reference sequence). The CDR3 loop spans 15 amino acids. The CDR3 coding sequence is TGTGCCAGTAGCCCGGTGGGACTAGCGGTAGAGACCCAGTACTTC. Protein sequence: CASSPVGLAVETQYF.